This T cell receptor beta chain was captured in a study of T cells in women clearing cervical HPV infection. On this clone: The DNA ends 3 residues before the CDR3 does, and the rest of the CDR3 is filled in from the germline J gene.

This table comes from immunoSEQ multiplex PCR, and its TCRdb copy is limited to in-frame clones, with some not included. The sample data list about 40,000 clones. CDR1 and CDR2 from the germline V gene are LGHNT and FRNRAP. The V end was cut by 3 bases, the J end by 1 base, with 9 bases between. The CDR3 has 14 amino acids. Sequencing input: blood buffy coat. This clonotype originated in a woman between 18 and 70 years old with a cervical HPV16 infection that either progressed to CIN3+ or cleared (not recorded which). V and J are TRBV12-5 and TRBJ1-1, with D perhaps matching TRBD1 (6 bases). CDR3 residues: CASGFGTPNTEAFF. CDR3 bases read: TGTGCTAGTGGTTTCGGGACACCGAACACTGAA. The entire variable domain, with the rest obtained from reference TRBV12-5 and TRBJ1-1, is as follows: DARVTQTPRHKVTEMGQEVTMRCQPILGHNTVFWYRQTMMQGLELLAYFRNRAPLDDSGMPKDRFSAEMPDATLATLKIQPSEPRDSAVYFCASGFGTPNTEAFFGQGTRLTVV.